These 31 T cell receptor beta chains were sequenced from one sample in a study of blood T cell repertoires in COVID-19. Repertoires were generated with immunoSEQ multiplex PCR, while TCRdb's copy carries only in-frame clones and drops some. The data contain approximately 53,000 clones, approximately 86% of them singletons. Sequencing used peripheral blood. These receptors came from a woman of 80 years or more with COVID-19, enrolled during active disease.

The V call is TRBV29-1, the J call TRBJ2-3; 11 nucleotides line up with TRBD2. Germline assignment: CDR1 SQVTM and CDR2 ANQGSEA. The CDR3 has 15 amino acids. Trimming at V came to 3 bases and at J to 6 bases, leaving 8 bases not matched to a gene. In DNA form, the CDR3 reads TGCAGCGTTGACGTTAGCGGGGGGGCCGGTGATACGCAGTATTTT. It codes for CSVDVSGGAGDTQYF.

The chain employs TRBV3-1 (or the pseudogene TRBV3-2) and TRBJ2-7; a possible D gene is TRBD2 (5 bases). From germline, CDR1 is LGHDT and CDR2 YNNKEL (reference sequence). V dropped 1 base and J dropped 6 bases, with 7 bases sitting between them. This CDR3 has 12 residues. CDR3 residues: CASSQGAGEQYF. The CDR3 nucleotides read TGTGCCAGCAGCCAAGGGGCGGGCGAGCAGTACTTC.

This clone was seen only a few times. The rearrangement links TRBV7-3 to TRBJ1-1; TRBD1 matches 8 bases. The CDR3 covers 13 residues. V shed 5 bases and J 4 bases; nucleotides not matched to a gene: 3. CDR1 SGHTA and CDR2 FQGTGA come from the germline V gene. CDR3 amino acids: CASSPTGGTEAFF. CDR3 in DNA: TGTGCCAGCAGCCCCACAGGGGGCACTGAAGCTTTCTTT.

The J gene is TRBJ1-3, the V gene TRBV5-1; D is ambiguous. The V end lost 4 bases, the J end lost 4 bases, and 18 bases lay between the germline ends. From germline, CDR1 is SGHRS and CDR2 YFSETQ. The CDR3 has 16 residues. As DNA, the CDR3 is TGCGCCAGCAGCCCGGGTAGCCTCTCGGGAGGAAACACCATATATTTT. Its protein product is CASSPGSLSGGNTIYF.

This chain joins TRBV4-2 and TRBJ2-2; D is possibly TRBD2 (7 bases). Germline CDR1 LGHNA, CDR2 YNFKEQ. This CDR3 spans 16 amino acids. With 4 bases removed from V and 4 bases from J, the gap between germline ends came to 16 bases. The CDR3 sequence is CASSPRGGALTGELFF. The CDR3 DNA follows: TGTGCCAGCAGCCCAAGGGGGGGGGCCCTCACCGGGGAGCTGTTTTTT.

This chain's CDR3 is CASDPGPGGLYTEAFF. CDR3 in DNA: TGTGCTAGTGACCCGGGACCGGGGGGGCTTTACACTGAAGCTTTCTTT. The rearrangement joins TRBV12-5 to TRBJ1-1, with D perhaps matching TRBD1 (6 bases). Trimming removed 7 bases from V and 3 bases from J, with 21 bases in between. CDR1 LGHNT and CDR2 FRNRAP come from the germline V gene. The CDR3 runs to 16 residues.

V gene TRBV7-7 combines with J gene TRBJ2-5, with 12 bases lining up with TRBD1. Per germline, CDR1 SSHAT and CDR2 FNYEAQ (reference sequence). The CDR3 consists of 15 residues. V shed 4 bases, J shed 5 bases, and the junction held 5 bases outside the gene matches. The CDR3 DNA reads TGTGCCAGCAGCTCCGGGGGACAGGGGGCGGAGACCCAGTACTTC. It translates to CASSSGGQGAETQYF.

The chain uses TRBV7-9 and TRBJ1-6; 7 bases match TRBD1. Looked up from germline, CDR1 is SEHNR and CDR2 is FQNEAQ (reference sequence). The CDR3 spans 14 residues. V was clipped by 5 bases and J by 9 bases; unmatched bases: 7. The CDR3 protein is CASSQQGDRSPLHF. DNA for the CDR3: TGTGCCAGCAGCCAGCAGGGGGACCGTTCACCCCTCCACTTT.

This chain joins TRBV2 and TRBJ1-5, with D perhaps matching TRBD1 (6 bases). Between the trimmed V and J ends, which lost 7 bases and 8 bases, there was a span of 12 bases. The CDR3 runs 12 residues. CDR1 and CDR2 from the germline V gene are SNHLY and FYNNEI. CDR3 loop: CASKAGAEPQHF. CDR3 nucleotide sequence: TGTGCCAGCAAGGCAGGGGCAGAGCCCCAGCATTTT.

The chain uses TRBV19 and TRBJ2-7; TRBD1 agrees at 8 bases. The ends lost 2 bases at V and 6 bases at J; junction bases unmatched: 9. Looked up from germline, CDR1 is LNHDA and CDR2 is SQIVND (reference sequence). There are 15 residues in the CDR3. CDR3 amino acids: CASSISRGPIGEQYF. The CDR3 bases are TGTGCCAGTAGTATAAGCAGGGGGCCCATTGGCGAGCAGTACTTC.

The CDR3 region has the DNA TGTGCCAGCAGCTTATTTGGGGCGAACACTGAAGCTTTCTTT. Translated: CASSLFGANTEAFF. The V call is TRBV7-2, the J call TRBJ1-1; perhaps TRBD1 as D (5 bases). The CDR3 length is 14 residues. The ends were cut back, 2 bases at V and 1 base at J, with 8 bases in the middle. In germline, CDR1 is SGHTA, CDR2 FQGNSA.

The chain combines TRBV19 with TRBJ1-2, with no clear D. Germline CDR1 is LNHDA and CDR2 is SQIVND (reference sequence). The CDR3 loop spans 12 amino acids. The V end lost 1 base, the J end lost 4 bases, and 4 bases lay between the germline ends. CDR3 nucleotides: TGTGCCAGTAGTATAGCGGGCTATGGCTACACCTTC. Residues: CASSIAGYGYTF.

The chain joins TRBV7-9 to TRBJ2-3, with 10 bases identical to TRBD1. CDR1 SEHNR and CDR2 FQNEAQ come from the germline V gene (reference sequence). With V trimmed by 1 base and J by 5 bases, 6 bases remained unmatched. This CDR3 is built from 16 residues. This CDR3 reads CASSLEGQGFRDTQYF. The CDR3 nucleotides are TGTGCCAGCAGCTTAGAGGGACAGGGGTTTAGAGATACGCAGTATTTT.

The chain's CDR3 is CAISESPGQGGSGTDTQYF. The CDR3 DNA follows: TGTGCCATCAGTGAGTCACCGGGACAGGGAGGTTCGGGGACAGATACGCAGTATTTT. The chain links TRBV10-3 to TRBJ2-3, with 9 bases identical to TRBD1. Per germline, CDR1 ENHRY and CDR2 SYGVKD. J lost 3 bases, V lost 0 bases, and 13 bases had no gene match. This CDR3 has 19 amino acids.

The genes are TRBV3-1 (or the pseudogene TRBV3-2) and TRBJ1-2; D perhaps matches TRBD1 (5 bases). This CDR3 contains 15 residues. V dropped 1 base and J dropped 4 bases, with 13 bases sitting between them. CDR1 and CDR2 (germline): LGHDT, YNNKEL (reference sequence). CDR3 nucleotides: TGTGCCAGCAGCCAAGGGAGGGGCGCCCCCTATGGCTACACCTTC. Protein: CASSQGRGAPYGYTF.

V gene TRBV12-5 combines with J gene TRBJ1-1; TRBD1 agrees at 8 bases. The CDR3 sequence is 15 residues long. The trim removed 6 bases at V and 0 bases at J, leaving 6 bases unmatched. Germline CDR1 and CDR2: LGHNT and FRNRAP. The CDR3 here is CASGKRTGMNTEAFF. The CDR3 bases are TGTGCTAGTGGGAAGCGGACAGGGATGAACACTGAAGCTTTCTTT.

The chain carries TRBV5-1 and TRBJ2-1; TRBD1 aligns across 11 bases. Germline V gives CDR1 SGHRS, CDR2 YFSETQ. This CDR3 has 14 residues. Germline trimming cut 4 bases from V and 8 bases from J; bases unmatched to any gene: 5. The CDR3 protein is CASSVDRGQDEQFF. The CDR3 DNA follows: TGCGCCAGCAGCGTGGACAGGGGGCAGGATGAGCAGTTCTTC.

The chain joins TRBV18 to TRBJ1-2; D remains unclear. The CDR3 consists of 15 residues. V lost 2 bases and J 5 bases, leaving 15 bases between the germline ends. Germline V gene data show CDR1 as KGHSH and CDR2 as LQKENI. CDR3 protein: CASSPDPGSLYGYTF. CDR3 in DNA: TGTGCCAGCTCACCAGATCCGGGAAGCCTTTATGGCTACACCTTC.

This sequence joins TRBV9 and TRBJ1-2, with 9 bases matching TRBD1. The CDR3 totals 14 residues. CDR1 and CDR2 from the germline V gene are SGDLS and YYNGEE. The trim removed 3 bases at V and 0 bases at J, leaving 0 bases unmatched. The CDR3 spells CASSGDRANYGYTF. The CDR3 DNA is TGTGCCAGCAGCGGGGACAGGGCTAACTATGGCTACACCTTC.

The rearrangement uses TRBV5-6 and TRBJ2-2, with D unclear. CDR1 is SGHDT, CDR2 YYEEEE, per germline. The CDR3 covers 16 residues. The ends were cut back, 4 bases at V and 3 bases at J, with 16 bases in the middle. The CDR3 sequence: CASSAPGSLDTGELFF. The CDR3, as DNA: TGTGCCAGCAGCGCCCCTGGGTCGCTAGACACCGGGGAGCTGTTTTTT.

The chain uses TRBV29-1 and TRBJ2-3, with D perhaps TRBD1 (7 bases). Germline V gene sequence: CDR1 SQVTM, CDR2 ANQGSEA. Between the trimmed V and J ends, which lost 7 bases and 2 bases, there was a span of 13 bases. The CDR3 contains 13 residues. CDR3 amino acids: CSAAGQHTDTQYF. In DNA form, the CDR3 reads TGCAGCGCCGCGGGACAGCACACAGATACGCAGTATTTT.

V is TRBV7-6 and J is TRBJ2-5, with D perhaps matching TRBD2 (7 bases). The V gene lost 1 base and the J gene lost 6 bases, with 15 bases spanning the gap. Germline lookup yields CDR1 SGHVS and CDR2 FNYEAQ. This CDR3 comprises 15 residues. The CDR3 loop reads CASSLGIGGPKTQYF. CDR3 sequence (DNA): TGTGCCAGCAGCTTAGGAATCGGGGGGCCTAAGACCCAGTACTTC.

V usage is TRBV27 and J usage is TRBJ2-1, with unresolved D. Per germline, CDR1 MNHEY and CDR2 SMNVEV (reference sequence). The CDR3 consists of 16 residues. Trimming cost V 8 bases and J 0 bases, with 17 bases left between them. The CDR3 region is CASSARGIPSYNEQFF. The CDR3 bases are TGTGCCAGCTCAGCGCGAGGCATCCCCTCCTACAATGAGCAGTTCTTC.

The chain employs TRBV5-1 and TRBJ1-3; no clear D gene. CDR3 length: 14 residues. CDR1 and CDR2 from the germline V gene are SGHRS and YFSETQ. Trimming took 0 bases from V and 0 from J, leaving 4 bases between them. The CDR3 is CASSLDSSGNTIYF. Here the CDR3 DNA reads TGCGCCAGCAGCTTGGACTCCTCTGGAAACACCATATATTTT.

The chain employs TRBV7-7 and TRBJ2-5; TRBD1 aligns across 9 bases. Germline CDR1 SSHAT, CDR2 FNYEAQ (reference sequence). The V segment lost 5 bases and the J segment 3 bases; nucleotides outside the gene matches: 7. The CDR3 extends over 15 amino acids. CDR3 coding DNA: TGTGCCAGCAGCCTTCCGGGACAGGGAAAAGAGACCCAGTACTTC. This translates into CASSLPGQGKETQYF.

The chain combines TRBV7-3 with TRBJ1-2; no definite D call. This CDR3 comprises 16 residues. Trimming left V 2 bases short and J 3 bases short, with 16 bases between. Germline loops: CDR1 SGHTA, CDR2 FQGTGA. The DNA of the CDR3 is TGTGCCAGCAGCTTATCTCCCTTGGAGGGCGACTATGGCTACACCTTC. Translation gives CASSLSPLEGDYGYTF. Full variable domain (remainder filled in from reference TRBV7-3 and TRBJ1-2): GAGVSQTPSNKVTEKGKYVELRCDPISGHTALYWYRQSLGQGPEFLIYFQGTGAADDSGLPNDRFFAVRPEGSVSTLKIQRTERGDSAVYLCASSLSPLEGDYGYTFGSGTRLTVV.

CDR3 nucleotides: TGTGCCAGCAGCGAAGGACTCCGAAGGGAGTACTTC. This codes for CASSEGLRREYF. This chain joins TRBV7-2 and TRBJ2-7, with D maybe TRBD2 (5 bases). Germline V lookup: CDR1 SGHTA, CDR2 FQGNSA. This CDR3 is 12 amino acids long. Trimming removed 5 bases at V and 11 bases at J, with 16 bases between.

The rearrangement uses TRBV5-1 and TRBJ2-1; TRBD2 aligns across 7 bases. Germline CDR1 SGHRS, CDR2 YFSETQ. The CDR3 spans 14 residues. V dropped 3 bases and J dropped 5; count of bases not matched to a gene: 5. This chain's CDR3 is CASSWGGVHNEQFF. The CDR3 DNA reads TGCGCCAGCAGCTGGGGGGGAGTACACAATGAGCAGTTCTTC.

The chain joins TRBV12-5 to TRBJ2-5; 10 nucleotides match TRBD2. Germline CDR1 is LGHNT and CDR2 is FRNRAP. The V gene end was trimmed by 6 bases and the J gene end by 5 bases; junction bases not matched to a gene: 6. This CDR3 has 14 residues. CDR3 nucleotide sequence: TGTGCTAGTGGCCCCGGACTAGCGGTGGAGACCCAGTACTTC. Its translation is CASGPGLAVETQYF.

CDR3 nucleotide sequence: TGTGCCTGGAAAGGGGGCGGATACACCGGGGAGCTGTTTTTT. Protein product: CAWKGGGYTGELFF. The V call is TRBV30, the J call TRBJ2-2, with 7 positions matching TRBD1. This CDR3 contains 14 residues. Germline CDR1 reads GTSNPN; CDR2 reads SVGIG (reference sequence). The V segment lost 4 bases and the J segment 3 bases; nucleotides outside the gene matches: 5.

The chain joins TRBV7-9 to TRBJ2-2; D not certain. Trimming stripped 3 bases from V and 7 bases from J, with 6 bases between. Germline assignment: CDR1 SEHNR and CDR2 FQNEAQ (reference sequence). The CDR3 contains 12 residues. This CDR3 reads CASSFSNGELFF. CDR3 in DNA: TGTGCCAGCAGCTTCAGTAACGGGGAGCTGTTTTTT. Complete variable domain (other parts from reference TRBV7-9 and TRBJ2-2): DTGVSQNPRHKITKRGQNVTFRCDPISEHNRLYWYRQTLGQGPEFLTYFQNEAQLEKSRLLSDRFSAERPKGSFSTLEIQRTEQGDSAMYLCASSFSNGELFFGEGSRLTVL.